The 29 T cell receptor beta chains below all came from one sample that was sequenced in a study of blood T cells in healthy people across ages. For the second PCR, which ran for about 7 to 12 cycles, a sample-barcoded 5' primer and a J-beta primer mix were used. TCRdb reanalysed the 5' RACE reads using MiXCR and keeps one entry per CDR3 protein. The sample contains around 800,000 distinct CDR3 sequences, approximately 67% of which appear only once. The sequenced sample consisted of blood. The receptors here all came from a man under 40 in good health.

The J gene is TRBJ1-5, the V gene TRBV10-3; D remains ambiguous. Deletions cut 0 bases from V and 7 bases from J, with 4 bases between. From germline, CDR1 is ENHRY and CDR2 SYGVKD. There are 12 residues in the CDR3. The CDR3 region is CAISESEQPQHF. The CDR3 DNA is TGTGCCATCAGTGAGTCGGAGCAGCCCCAGCATTTT.

This chain uses TRBV9 with TRBJ2-2; 8 bases agree with TRBD2. J lost 0 bases, V lost 3 bases, and 7 bases had no gene match. This CDR3 has 17 amino acids. CDR1 and CDR2 (germline): SGDLS, YYNGEE. This chain's CDR3 is CASSAHTGGANTGELFF. The DNA of the CDR3 is TGTGCCAGCAGCGCTCACACGGGAGGGGCGAACACCGGGGAGCTGTTTTTT.

V and J are TRBV12-3 or TRBV12-4 and TRBJ2-7, with no clear D. CDR3 length: 14 amino acids. Trimming shortened V by 4 bases and J by 2 bases, and 12 bases separated the two germline ends. The CDR3 here is CASSSRNLPYEQYF. The CDR3, as DNA: TGTGCCAGCAGTTCGAGGAACCTTCCCTACGAGCAGTACTTC.

The chain couples TRBV11-1 to TRBJ2-7; D gene unclear. Germline loops: CDR1 SGHAT, CDR2 FQDESV (reference sequence). V lost 3 bases to trimming and J lost 6 bases, with 12 bases between them. The CDR3 spans 13 residues. CDR3 amino acids: CASSLASYSEQYF. CDR3 nucleotide sequence: TGTGCCAGCAGCTTGGCGAGCTACTCCGAGCAGTACTTC.

This chain uses TRBV29-1 with TRBJ2-5; the D is unclear. The V end lost 7 bases, the J end lost 6 bases, and 18 bases lay between the germline ends. There are 13 residues in the CDR3. Germline loops: CDR1 SQVTM, CDR2 ANQGSEA. The CDR3 DNA reads as TGCAGCGCCCCTGATCTTCCCCTAAAGACCCAGTACTTC. Encoded protein: CSAPDLPLKTQYF.

The rearrangement joins TRBV28 to TRBJ2-7; 10 bases fit TRBD2. Germline lookup yields CDR1 MDHEN and CDR2 SYDVKM. CDR3 size: 17 residues. V shed 6 bases, J shed 0 bases, and the junction held 11 bases outside the gene matches. The chain's CDR3 is CASRQYSGTSASYEQYF. CDR3 DNA: TGTGCCAGCAGGCAATATTCCGGGACTAGCGCCTCCTACGAGCAGTACTTC.

The chain employs TRBV6-4 and TRBJ2-1, with 7 bases identical to TRBD1. With 1 base clipped from V and 8 bases from J, the junction kept 5 bases outside the gene matches. CDR1 and CDR2 (germline): MRHNA, SNTAGT. The CDR3 runs 14 residues. CDR3 nucleotides: TGTGCCAGCAGTGACTATGGGACAGTAGATGAGCAGTTCTTC. Protein sequence: CASSDYGTVDEQFF.

The CDR3 region is CAISQGSYEQYF. The CDR3 DNA sequence: TGTGCCATCAGTCAGGGGTCCTACGAGCAGTACTTC. The V and J genes are TRBV10-3 and TRBJ2-7; maybe TRBD1 (6 bases). There are 12 residues in the CDR3. V was pared by 5 bases and J by 1 base, with 6 bases between. The germline V gene encodes CDR1 ENHRY and CDR2 SYGVKD.

The rearrangement uses TRBV9 and TRBJ2-4; D is undetermined. The J call may be incorrect, as the DNA end agrees better with TRBJ2-7. The CDR3 totals 13 residues. The germline V gene has CDR1 SGDLS and CDR2 YYNGEE. Here the CDR3 reads CASSVRSGNEQYF. The CDR3, as DNA: TGTGCCAGCAGCGTTAGGTCTGGGAACGAGCAGTACTTC.

The sample holds a few counts of this clonotype. The CDR3 is CASSRTSLGEQYF. The CDR3 DNA reads TGTGCCAGCAGTAGGACTAGTTTGGGCGAGCAGTACTTC. This rearrangement joins TRBV25-1 to TRBJ2-4; 7 bases agree with TRBD2. The DNA end is more similar to TRBJ2-7, so the J call may be wrong. Per the germline V gene, CDR1 is MGHDK and CDR2 is SYGVNS. The CDR3 extends over 13 amino acids.

This chain joins TRBV12-3 or TRBV12-4 and TRBJ1-6; 7 bases align to TRBD1. The J segment lost 14 bases and the V segment lost 2 bases, leaving 6 bases of the junction unmatched. The CDR3 consists of 13 residues. The CDR3 loop reads CASSLSLGTALHF. The CDR3 coding sequence is TGTGCCAGCAGTTTATCCCTCGGGACAGCCCTCCACTTT.

This clonotype has only a few counts. The chain employs TRBV28 and TRBJ2-2, with 14 bases lining up with TRBD2. Per germline, CDR1 MDHEN and CDR2 SYDVKM. CDR3 size: 19 residues. J lost 6 bases, V lost 5 bases, and 14 bases had no gene match. The CDR3: CASSLPPGLAGVKSGELFF. CDR3 coding DNA: TGTGCCAGCAGTCTCCCGCCGGGACTAGCGGGGGTAAAATCCGGGGAGCTGTTTTTT.

This clonotype occurred once. The V call is TRBV3-1, the J call TRBJ2-7; D uncertain. Trimming removed 0 bases from V and 1 base from J, with 7 bases in between. There are 14 residues in the CDR3. From germline, CDR1 is LGHDT and CDR2 YNNKEL (reference sequence). The CDR3 region is CASSQEGWSYEQYF. DNA of the CDR3: TGTGCCAGCAGCCAAGAAGGATGGTCCTACGAGCAGTACTTC.

The chain recombines TRBV7-2 with TRBJ1-2; no definite D call. The V end lost 5 bases, the J end lost 5 bases, and 24 bases lay between the germline ends. CDR1 and CDR2 (germline): SGHTA, FQGNSA. This CDR3 comprises 17 residues. The CDR3 here is CASSGGASYRLAYGYTF. CDR3 sequence (DNA): TGTGCCAGCAGCGGTGGAGCAAGCTATCGATTGGCATATGGCTACACCTTC.

The chain links TRBV20-1 to TRBJ1-2, with D hard to call. The CDR3 covers 13 residues. The germline V gene encodes CDR1 DFQATT and CDR2 SNEGSKA (reference sequence). V was pared by 6 bases and J by 6 bases, with 17 bases between. In DNA, the CDR3 is TGCAGTGCCAACCCGACCTTACAGCATGGCTACACCTTC. Translated: CSANPTLQHGYTF.

The V call is TRBV20-1, the J call TRBJ1-5, with TRBD1 identical over 8 bases. Germline V gives CDR1 DFQATT, CDR2 SNEGSKA (reference sequence). The CDR3 runs 16 residues. J lost 4 bases, V lost 0 bases, and 8 bases had no gene match. CDR3 coding DNA: TGCAGTGCTAGAGACTTGTCAGGGGGCCTGAATCAGCCCCAGCATTTT. Protein: CSARDLSGGLNQPQHF.

The chain employs TRBV6-2 or TRBV6-3 and TRBJ2-6; D possibly corresponds to TRBD1 (5 bases). Per the germline V gene, CDR1 is MNHEY and CDR2 is SVGEGT. Trimming left V 4 bases short and J 0 bases short, with 10 bases between. The CDR3 sequence is 16 residues long. The CDR3 loop is CASSSTASSGANVLTF. CDR3 bases: TGTGCCAGCAGTTCGACAGCGAGCTCTGGGGCCAACGTCCTGACTTTC.

This clonotype has just a few counts. This sequence joins TRBV29-1 and TRBJ2-7; tentatively, D is TRBD1 or TRBD2 (6 bases each). Germline-derived CDR1 and CDR2 are SQVTM and ANQGSEA. The V and J ends lost 6 bases and 3 bases respectively, with 12 bases between them. The CDR3 runs to 12 residues. CDR3 region: CSVGGHLYEQYF. Written as DNA, the CDR3 is TGCAGCGTGGGGGGACATCTCTACGAGCAGTACTTC.

This clonotype was counted only a few times. The chain uses TRBV27 and TRBJ2-4, with D maybe TRBD1 (6 bases). The J call is uncertain, as TRBJ2-7 better fits the DNA end. The CDR3 has 14 residues. CDR1 and CDR2 (germline): MNHEY, SMNVEV (reference sequence). The CDR3 loop is CASSLKTGFYEQYF. CDR3 nucleotides: TGTGCCAGCAGTTTAAAAACAGGGTTCTACGAGCAGTACTTC.

The rearrangement links TRBV5-1 to TRBJ2-7, with TRBD1 matching 9 bases. This CDR3 comprises 16 residues. Germline trimming cut 3 bases from V and 2 bases from J; bases unmatched to any gene: 9. Per germline, CDR1 SGHRS and CDR2 YFSETQ. The chain's CDR3 is CASSSGTGYSAYEQYF. The DNA of the CDR3 is TGCGCCAGCAGCTCCGGGACAGGGTATTCGGCCTACGAGCAGTACTTC.

This rearrangement joins TRBV25-1 to TRBJ2-1; no definite D call. Trimming took 0 bases from V and 2 from J, leaving 5 bases between them. Germline loops: CDR1 MGHDK, CDR2 SYGVNS. The CDR3 is made up of 14 amino acids. The CDR3: CASSEYDPYNEQFF. Written as DNA, the CDR3 is TGTGCCAGCAGTGAATATGATCCCTACAATGAGCAGTTCTTC.

The chain recombines TRBV9 with TRBJ1-5; 9 bases line up with TRBD1. Germline loops: CDR1 SGDLS, CDR2 YYNGEE. V shed 3 bases, J shed 10 bases, and the junction held 8 bases outside the gene matches. There are 14 residues in the CDR3. The CDR3 region has the DNA TGTGCCAGCAGCGACGGACAGGGGTACGAACCCCAGCATTTT. Translated, it gives CASSDGQGYEPQHF.

The chain uses TRBV5-1 and TRBJ2-1; D is possibly TRBD1 (5 bases). The CDR3 spans 13 residues. In germline, CDR1 is SGHRS, CDR2 YFSETQ. V lost 5 bases and J 7 bases, leaving 13 bases between the germline ends. The CDR3 region is CASSAAKGNEQFF. The CDR3 DNA reads TGCGCCAGCAGTGCAGCGAAGGGGAATGAGCAGTTCTTC.

The V and J genes are TRBV6-1 and TRBJ1-1, with D perhaps matching TRBD1 (5 bases). CDR1 and CDR2 from the germline V gene are MNHNS and SASEGT. The CDR3 has 15 residues. V shed 7 bases and J shed 2 bases, with 17 bases lying between them. CDR3 sequence (DNA): TGTGCCAGCACGCAGGGAGGGGACCTAAACACTGAAGCTTTCTTT. Translating it yields CASTQGGDLNTEAFF.

The chain combines TRBV9 with TRBJ2-7, with D uncertain. The germline V and J ends were trimmed by 0 bases and 2 bases, with 6 bases remaining between them. The CDR3 is 13 residues long. From germline, CDR1 is SGDLS and CDR2 YYNGEE. As DNA, the CDR3 is TGTGCCAGCAGCGTAGACGAGGCCTACGAGCAGTACTTC. Translating gives CASSVDEAYEQYF. The full variable domain, its missing parts supplied by reference TRBV9 and TRBJ2-7, is DSGVTQTPKHLITATGQRVTLRCSPRSGDLSVYWYQQSLDQGLQFLIQYYNGEERAKGNILERFSAQQFPDLHSELNLSSLELGDSALYFCASSVDEAYEQYFGPGTRLTVT.

The V and J genes are TRBV12-3 or TRBV12-4 and TRBJ1-4; the D is unclear. CDR3 length: 13 amino acids. V was trimmed by 3 bases and J by 7 bases, leaving 9 bases between them. CDR3 nucleotides: TGTGCCAGCAGTTTCCTAAACCTTGAAAAACTGTTTTTT. Protein product: CASSFLNLEKLFF.

V and J are TRBV10-3 and TRBJ2-5; tentatively, D is TRBD2 (6 bases). Germline-derived CDR1 and CDR2 are ENHRY and SYGVKD. V lost 4 bases to trimming and J lost 1 base, with 10 bases between them. This CDR3 is built from 14 residues. This CDR3 reads CAISVGGGQETQYF. CDR3 in DNA: TGTGCCATCAGTGTGGGGGGTGGCCAAGAGACCCAGTACTTC.

The count of this clonotype is one. The genes are TRBV5-8 and TRBJ2-7, with 9 bases lining up with TRBD1. This CDR3 comprises 14 residues. Germline V gene data show CDR1 as SGHTS and CDR2 as YDEGEE. Trimming removed 3 bases from V and 7 bases from J; junction bases left unmatched: 8. CDR3 DNA: TGTGCCAGCAGCTCCGGGACAGGGATGGGAGAGCAGTACTTC. Protein: CASSSGTGMGEQYF.

Only a few counts were recorded for this clonotype. The V and J genes are TRBV29-1 and TRBJ2-7, with a possible D match to TRBD1 (6 bases). Trimming cost V 3 bases and J 5 bases, with 17 bases left between them. Germline CDR1 reads SQVTM; CDR2 reads ANQGSEA. The CDR3 extends over 14 amino acids. CDR3 in DNA: TGCAGCGTTGAGCAGGGCAGGGGTGGAAACGAGCAGTACTTC. This codes for CSVEQGRGGNEQYF.